The 32 T cell receptor beta chains given below trace back to one sample, sequenced in a study of CD4+ T cells in melanoma. Measured with immunoSEQ multiplex PCR; TCRdb has only the in-frame clones, and not every one. In the table there are roughly 140,000 clones, about 93% of which are singletons. The receptors stem from a human donor with melanoma.

V and J are TRBV25-1 and TRBJ2-5; 9 bases map to TRBD2. The CDR3 length is 16 residues. The germline V gene has CDR1 MGHDK and CDR2 SYGVNS. Trimming took 4 bases from V and 3 from J; bases not matched to a gene: 9. Here the CDR3 reads CASSVRSGGTKETQYF. The DNA of the CDR3 is TGTGCCAGCAGTGTACGGAGCGGGGGGACGAAAGAGACCCAGTACTTC.

A single count supports this clone. The chain is built from TRBV5-1 and TRBJ2-1, with D possibly TRBD2 on 7 matching bases. Trimming shortened V by 1 base and J by 5 bases, and 13 bases separated the two germline ends. Germline CDR1 reads SGHRS; CDR2 reads YFSETQ. CDR3 length: 15 amino acids. This chain's CDR3 is CASSLRRGRDNEQFF. Written as DNA, the CDR3 is TGCGCCAGCAGCTTGAGGCGGGGGCGGGACAATGAGCAGTTCTTC.

The chain recombines TRBV6-5 with TRBJ1-2, with 9 bases fitting TRBD1. The V segment lost 2 bases and the J segment 3 bases; nucleotides outside the gene matches: 4. CDR3 length equals 15 residues. The germline gives CDR1 MNHEY, CDR2 SVGAGI. The CDR3 DNA reads TGTGCCAGCAGTTACGTAACAGGGGGCGACTATGGCTACACCTTC. Its protein is CASSYVTGGDYGYTF.

The rearrangement links TRBV5-1 to TRBJ1-3; D is ambiguous. The CDR3 spans 15 residues. The germline CDR1 and CDR2 sequences are SGHRS and YFSETQ. Deletions cut 0 bases from V and 3 bases from J, with 10 bases between. DNA of the CDR3: TGCGCCAGCAGCTTGGAACCGCGGAGTGGAAACACCATATATTTT. Its translation is CASSLEPRSGNTIYF.

The gene calls are TRBV27 and TRBJ1-5; 7 bases agree with TRBD1. The germline gives CDR1 MNHEY, CDR2 SMNVEV (reference sequence). The CDR3 consists of 15 residues. Germline trimming cut 8 bases from V and 0 bases from J; bases unmatched to any gene: 7. CDR3: CASGWDRDSNQPQHF. The CDR3 DNA reads TGTGCCAGCGGATGGGACAGAGATAGCAATCAGCCCCAGCATTTT.

This chain uses TRBV9 with TRBJ2-1, with 9 bases that match TRBD2. The germline CDR1 and CDR2 sequences are SGDLS and YYNGEE. The trim removed 3 bases at V and 9 bases at J, leaving 10 bases unmatched. The CDR3 runs 15 residues. This chain's CDR3 is CASSEVTAGGTEQFF. The CDR3 coding sequence is TGTGCCAGCAGCGAGGTCACAGCGGGGGGAACTGAGCAGTTCTTC.

V usage is TRBV19 and J usage is TRBJ1-2; D gene ambiguous. From germline, CDR1 is LNHDA and CDR2 SQIVND (reference sequence). This CDR3 has 13 amino acids. The germline V and J ends were trimmed by 7 bases and 1 base, with 10 bases remaining between them. The CDR3 bases are TGTGCCAGTACCGAACAGATTAACTATGGCTACACCTTC. Translation: CASTEQINYGYTF. Together with reference TRBV19 and TRBJ1-2, the CDR3 gives the full variable domain: DGGITQSPKYLFRKEGQNVTLSCEQNLNHDAMYWYRQDPGQGLRLIYYSQIVNDFQKGDIAEGYSVSREKKESFPLTVTSAQKNPTAFYLCASTEQINYGYTFGSGTRLTVV.

This chain links TRBV7-8 with TRBJ2-2, with D possibly TRBD2 on 5 matching bases. Germline V gene lookup returns CDR1 SGHVS and CDR2 FQNEAQ. V was shortened by 6 bases and J by 4 bases, with 21 bases between the two germline ends. The CDR3 spans 17 residues. The CDR3 protein is CASRGDYASTGTGELFF. Here the CDR3 DNA reads TGTGCCAGCAGAGGCGACTACGCTTCAACGGGCACCGGGGAGCTGTTTTTT.

This sequence joins TRBV5-8 and TRBJ1-2; unclear D gene. Trimming took 0 bases from V and 0 from J, leaving 6 bases between them. This CDR3 contains 14 residues. Germline values: CDR1 SGHTS, CDR2 YDEGEE. The CDR3 DNA follows: TGTGCCAGCAGCTTGGTATGGGCTAACTATGGCTACACCTTC. Its translation: CASSLVWANYGYTF.

The gene calls are TRBV5-1 and TRBJ1-3; 7 bases are shared with TRBD1. In germline, CDR1 is SGHRS, CDR2 YFSETQ. The CDR3 is 13 amino acids. V lost 2 bases to trimming and J lost 6 bases; unmatched junction nucleotides: 2. CDR3: CASSFQGENTIYF. CDR3 bases: TGCGCCAGCAGCTTCCAGGGGGAAAACACCATATATTTT.

The rearrangement uses TRBV28 and TRBJ1-1, with TRBD1 matching 7 bases. The germline gives CDR1 MDHEN, CDR2 SYDVKM. Trimming removed 2 bases from V and 5 bases from J; junction bases left unmatched: 5. This CDR3 region has 14 residues. CDR3 in amino acids: CASSLPGQQTEAFF. The CDR3 DNA is TGTGCCAGCAGTTTACCGGGACAGCAGACTGAAGCTTTCTTT.

The chain links TRBV30 to TRBJ2-5, with no clear D. CDR3 size: 12 residues. Trimming left V 5 bases short and J 4 bases short, with 11 bases between. Looked up from germline, CDR1 is GTSNPN and CDR2 is SVGIG (reference sequence). CDR3 DNA sequence: TGTGCCTGGTCCCAAGTCCCAGAGACCCAGTACTTC. It translates to CAWSQVPETQYF.

The V call is TRBV15, the J call TRBJ2-5; a possible D gene is TRBD2 (7 bases). V dropped 1 base and J dropped 1 base, with 16 bases sitting between them. This CDR3 comprises 17 residues. Germline CDR1 reads LNHNV; CDR2 reads YYDKDF (reference sequence). This CDR3 reads CATSRGGTGGSQETQYF. The CDR3 DNA reads TGTGCCACCAGCAGAGGAGGGACGGGGGGCTCCCAAGAGACCCAGTACTTC.

This chain uses TRBV6-6 with TRBJ2-1, with D possibly matching TRBD1 (8 bases). The CDR3 consists of 13 residues. Germline V CDR1 and CDR2: MNHNY, SVGAGI (reference sequence). With 5 bases removed from V and 8 bases from J, the gap between germline ends came to 13 bases. In nucleotides, the CDR3 is TGTGCCAGCAGTCGTACAGGGGGGGATGAGCAGTTCTTC. Amino acid sequence: CASSRTGGDEQFF.

The V call is TRBV6-5, the J call TRBJ1-2; weak D call: TRBD1 (5 bases). The V end was cut by 0 bases, the J end by 6 bases, with 14 bases between. The CDR3 spans 15 residues. Germline V CDR1 and CDR2: MNHEY, SVGAGI. The DNA of the CDR3 is TGTGCCAGCAGTTACTCCAAGGGCAGGGTCAATGGCTACACCTTC. As protein: CASSYSKGRVNGYTF.

This sequence joins TRBV6-6 and TRBJ2-5; 8 bases are a match to TRBD1. CDR3 length equals 15 residues. CDR1 is MNHNY, CDR2 SVGAGI, per germline (reference sequence). The V and J ends lost 7 bases and 4 bases, in that order; junction bases with no gene match: 11. The CDR3 loop is CASMLGTDRGETQYF. The CDR3 nucleotides are TGTGCCAGCATGCTGGGGACTGACAGGGGAGAGACCCAGTACTTC.

In its sample, this clone was seen a few times. The chain uses TRBV28 and TRBJ1-2; 8 bases map to TRBD1. The V gene end was trimmed by 6 bases and the J gene end by 0 bases; junction bases not matched to a gene: 12. There are 17 residues in the CDR3. Germline CDR1 reads MDHEN; CDR2 reads SYDVKM. CDR3 amino acids: CASRLLVGTGANYGYTF. The CDR3, as DNA: TGTGCCAGCAGGCTTCTGGTGGGGACAGGTGCTAACTATGGCTACACCTTC.

This rearrangement joins TRBV11-3 to TRBJ2-3, with a tentative D call TRBD2 (6 bases). There are 13 residues in the CDR3. Germline CDR1 reads SGHNT; CDR2 reads YENEEA. Trimming shortened V by 5 bases and J by 2 bases, and 8 bases separated the two germline ends. CDR3 nucleotide sequence: TGTGCCAGCAGCGGCGGGACCACAGATACGCAGTATTTT. Protein product: CASSGGTTDTQYF.

The rearrangement links TRBV30 to TRBJ2-5; 7 nucleotides match TRBD2. The CDR3 has 14 residues. From germline, CDR1 is GTSNPN and CDR2 SVGIG (reference sequence). The J segment lost 5 bases and the V segment lost 0 bases, leaving 6 bases of the junction unmatched. The DNA for the CDR3 is TGTGCCTGGAGTGTTTGGGGGGGGAGGGAGACCCAGTACTTC. The encoded protein is CAWSVWGGRETQYF.

CDR3 bases: TGTGCCAGCAGCCAAGATGCAGGGCGGCATGAGCAGTTCTTC. This translates into CASSQDAGRHEQFF. This chain links TRBV14 with TRBJ2-1, with a weak D call TRBD1 (5 bases). This CDR3 comprises 14 residues. V was cut by 0 bases and J by 8 bases, with 11 bases left in between. From germline, CDR1 is SGHDN and CDR2 FVKESK.

V and J are TRBV21-1 and TRBJ1-5; the tabulated D call, TRBD1, remains unverified against the DNA. TRBV21-1 represents a pseudogene. There are 15 residues in the CDR3. The CDR3 is CASSIKAGGQGPQHF. The DNA for the CDR3 is TGTGCCAGCAGCATAAAAGCAGGGGGGCAGGGGCCCCAGCATTTT.

The gene calls are TRBV6-6 and TRBJ1-6, with TRBD1 matching over 8 bases. From germline, CDR1 is MNHNY and CDR2 SVGAGI (reference sequence). The CDR3 is 14 residues long. The junction had 0 bases not matched to a gene; V was cut back by 2 bases and J by 6 bases. CDR3 residues: CASSYQGANSPLHF. DNA of the CDR3: TGTGCCAGCAGTTACCAGGGGGCTAATTCACCCCTCCACTTT.

The chain has TRBV18 and TRBJ1-1, with TRBD1 identical over 7 bases. The germline CDR1 and CDR2 sequences are KGHSH and LQKENI. The CDR3 runs 12 residues. The junction had 5 bases not matched to a gene; V was cut back by 6 bases and J by 7 bases. The CDR3 DNA follows: TGTGCCAGCTCGGAAACAGGGGTTGAAGCTTTCTTT. This encodes CASSETGVEAFF. Drawing the rest from reference TRBV18 and TRBJ1-1, the complete variable domain is NAGVMQNPRHLVRRRGQEARLRCSPMKGHSHVYWYRQLPEEGLKFMVYLQKENIIDESGMPKERFSAEFPKEGPSILRIQQVVRGDSAAYFCASSETGVEAFFGQGTRLTVV.

The chain has TRBV19 and TRBJ1-1; D not certain. V was trimmed by 4 bases and J by 0 bases, leaving 6 bases between them. This CDR3 contains 13 residues. CDR1 is LNHDA, CDR2 SQIVND, per germline (reference sequence). The CDR3 DNA is TGTGCCAGTAGTACAGCGATGAACACTGAAGCTTTCTTT. It encodes CASSTAMNTEAFF.

The genes are TRBV2 and TRBJ2-7; D gene unclear. Trimming took off 8 bases at V and 2 bases at J, with 10 bases between the two ends. Germline CDR1 SNHLY, CDR2 FYNNEI. The CDR3 consists of 12 residues. The CDR3 sequence is CASQRSTYEQYF. CDR3 nucleotides: TGTGCCAGCCAAAGGAGCACCTACGAGCAGTACTTC.

This chain links TRBV7-6 with TRBJ1-2, with D possibly matching TRBD1 (5 bases). This CDR3 region has 14 residues. Germline values: CDR1 SGHVS, CDR2 FNYEAQ. Trimming took 4 bases from V and 4 from J, leaving 13 bases between them. The CDR3 here is CASSSPGRSYGYTF. The CDR3 region has the DNA TGTGCCAGCAGCTCTCCGGGACGGAGCTATGGCTACACCTTC.

V is TRBV30 and J is TRBJ1-2, with 12 bases matching TRBD1. V lost 5 bases and J lost 8; bases outside the gene matches: 6. The CDR3 sequence is 13 residues long. Germline CDR1 and CDR2: GTSNPN and SVGIG (reference sequence). The CDR3 bases are TGTGCCTGGGTGCCCGGGACAGGGGGCGGCTACACCTTC. Its translation: CAWVPGTGGGYTF. The full variable domain, completed using reference TRBV30 and TRBJ1-2, is SQTIHQWPATLVQPVGSPLSLECTVEGTSNPNLYWYRQAAGRGLQLLFYSVGIGQISSEVPQNLSASRPQDRQFILSSKKLLLSDSGFYLCAWVPGTGGGYTFGSGTRLTVV.

V usage is TRBV19 and J usage is TRBJ2-1; the match to TRBD2 covers 13 bases. Germline CDR1 and CDR2: LNHDA and SQIVND (reference sequence). V shed 3 bases, J shed 9 bases, and the junction held 5 bases outside the gene matches. The CDR3 is 15 amino acids. The CDR3 here is CASSMLGLAGPEQFF. The CDR3 coding sequence is TGTGCCAGTAGTATGTTGGGACTAGCGGGGCCTGAGCAGTTCTTC.

The CDR3 spells CASSFPGSTDTQYF. In DNA form, the CDR3 reads TGCGCCAGCAGCTTCCCGGGAAGCACAGATACGCAGTATTTT. J is TRBJ2-3 and V is TRBV5-1; D possibly corresponds to TRBD2 (5 bases). With 2 bases removed from V and 0 bases from J, the gap between germline ends came to 7 bases. This CDR3 is built from 14 residues. Germline CDR1 and CDR2: SGHRS and YFSETQ.

This sequence joins TRBV19 and TRBJ2-6; D is unresolved. CDR1 and CDR2 from the germline V gene are LNHDA and SQIVND (reference sequence). This CDR3 has 17 residues. V was cut by 4 bases and J by 2 bases, with 15 bases left in between. The CDR3 nucleotides are TGTGCCAGTAGTAGGGCCCAGGCAGCCCCTGGGGCCAACGTCCTGACTTTC. This translates into CASSRAQAAPGANVLTF.

This chain connects TRBV7-8 to TRBJ1-6; possible D gene TRBD1, 5 bases. This CDR3 comprises 14 residues. The germline CDR1 and CDR2 sequences are SGHVS and FQNEAQ. The germline V and J ends were trimmed by 7 bases and 3 bases, with 10 bases remaining between them. The CDR3 spells CASTGTDYNSPLHF. The CDR3 coding sequence is TGTGCCAGCACCGGGACCGACTATAATTCACCCCTCCACTTT.

This chain uses TRBV5-1 with TRBJ2-2; TRBD1 is a possible D gene (6 bases). The CDR3 length is 13 residues. V lost 4 bases and J lost 7, with 11 bases in between. In germline, CDR1 is SGHRS, CDR2 YFSETQ. This CDR3 reads CASSPPDSGELFF. The CDR3 region has the DNA TGCGCCAGCAGCCCACCGGACAGCGGGGAGCTGTTTTTT.